This is a list of T cell receptor beta chains from one sample in a study of blood T cell repertoires in COVID-19. Profiled with immunoSEQ multiplex PCR; TCRdb holds only in-frame clones, not every one. Of about 150,000 clones in the sample, more than 75% were seen once. Sequencing used peripheral blood. These receptors originate from a woman aged 80 or over with COVID-19, enrolled during active disease. Both conserved end residues are part of each CDR3. Fields, in order: CDR3 DNA, CDR3 protein, J gene, clone size, D gene, CDR3 length, V gene. D genes are given only for firm matches. Size tells how often a clone was seen (once, few, many) or the class of an expanded clone, and some rows leave it out.

TGTGCCAGCTCTCTGGAGGATAACTATGGCTACACCTTC CASSLEDNYGYTF TRBJ1-2 - - 13 TRBV2
TGTGCCAGCAGTGACCCGCGCAAGTATGGCTACACCTTC CASSDPRKYGYTF TRBJ1-2 - - 13 TRBV25-1
TGTGCCAGCAGCTTAGGGGGGGACAGGATAACAGATACGCAGTATTTT CASSLGGDRITDTQYF TRBJ2-3 - TRBD1 16 TRBV11-2
TGTGCCAGCCGGACTAGCGGGTCGGTGGGCGGGGAGCTGTTTTTT CASRTSGSVGGELFF TRBJ2-2 - TRBD2 15 TRBV19
TGTGCCAGCAGCCAAGAGGGCCGACAGGTTGCCCGTGGCTACACCTTC CASSQEGRQVARGYTF TRBJ1-2 - - 16 TRBV4-2
TGTGCCAGCAGCTTAGCTGGCGGAGGGGGCTATGAGCAGTTCTTC CASSLAGGGGYEQFF TRBJ2-1 - - 15 TRBV11-3
TGTGCCAGCAGTTTTCAGGGAAGGGGGTGGCCCCAGCATTTT CASSFQGRGWPQHF TRBJ1-5 - - 14 TRBV27
TGTGCCAGCAGCTTAAGAGGCACCCTTTCTAGCACAGATACGCAGTATTTT CASSLRGTLSSTDTQYF TRBJ2-3 - - 17 TRBV7-9
TGTGCCATCAGTGAAACAGGGATGAACACTGAAGCTTTCTTT CAISETGMNTEAFF TRBJ1-1 - - 14 TRBV10-3
TGTGCCAGCAGGTCTGCCGGGACTAGCGATGAGCAGTTCTTC CASRSAGTSDEQFF TRBJ2-1 - TRBD2 14 TRBV28
TGCGCCAGCAGCTTAGCGGGAGAGGGCCGCAATGAGCAGTTCTTC CASSLAGEGRNEQFF TRBJ2-1 - TRBD2 15 TRBV5-1
TGTGCCAGCAGCACCCTAGCGGGAAAGGGAGAGACCCAGTACTTC CASSTLAGKGETQYF TRBJ2-5 once TRBD2 15 TRBV9
TGTGCCAGCAGCTTGGGGGACAGGGACGGACAAGAGACCCAGTACTTC CASSLGDRDGQETQYF TRBJ2-5 - TRBD1 16 TRBV5-4
TGTGCCAGCACCCAACACTCGGACAGTGAAGCTTTCTTT CASTQHSDSEAFF TRBJ1-1 - - 13 TRBV6-5
TGTGCCAGCAGTGCCACGAATAGCTTAACGGGACTACCGAACCTCAATGAGCAGTTCTTC CASSATNSLTGLPNLNEQFF TRBJ2-1 - TRBD2 20 TRBV6-1
TGTGCCAGCAGTTTATCGAGGGTGCGGACTGTCGAGCAGTACTTC CASSLSRVRTVEQYF TRBJ2-7 - - 15 TRBV27
TGCGCCAGCAGCCCCGAGGGGGGGGGCGGTCAGCCCCAGCATTTT CASSPEGGGGQPQHF TRBJ1-5 - - 15 TRBV4-1
TGTGCCAGCAGCCAAAGGGACCAGGGGAGCTATGGCTACACCTTC CASSQRDQGSYGYTF TRBJ1-2 - - 15 TRBV4-2